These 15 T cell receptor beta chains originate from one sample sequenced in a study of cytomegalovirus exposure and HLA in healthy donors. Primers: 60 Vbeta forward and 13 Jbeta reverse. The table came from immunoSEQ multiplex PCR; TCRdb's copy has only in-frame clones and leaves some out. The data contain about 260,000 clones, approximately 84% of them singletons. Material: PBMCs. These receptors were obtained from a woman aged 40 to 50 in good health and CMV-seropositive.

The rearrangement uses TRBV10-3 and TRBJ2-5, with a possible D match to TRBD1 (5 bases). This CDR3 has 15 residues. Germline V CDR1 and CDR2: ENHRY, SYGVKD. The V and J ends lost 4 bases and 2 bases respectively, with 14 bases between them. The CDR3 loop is CAISVGTGRQETQYF. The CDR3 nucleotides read TGTGCCATCAGTGTTGGTACAGGACGGCAAGAGACCCAGTACTTC.

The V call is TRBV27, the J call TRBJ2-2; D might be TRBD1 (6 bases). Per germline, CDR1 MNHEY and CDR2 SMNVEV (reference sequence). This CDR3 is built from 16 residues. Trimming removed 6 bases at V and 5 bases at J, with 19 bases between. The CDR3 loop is CASSPPGDARTGELFF. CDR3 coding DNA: TGTGCCAGCAGCCCCCCAGGGGACGCCAGGACCGGGGAGCTGTTTTTT.

This CDR3 reads CASSQDKSRYSGNTIYF. The DNA of the CDR3 is TGTGCCAGCAGCCAAGATAAAAGCCGGTACTCTGGAAACACCATATATTTT. The chain combines TRBV4-2 with TRBJ1-3, with D hard to call. The CDR3 is 17 residues long. Germline V gene sequence: CDR1 LGHNA, CDR2 YNFKEQ. The V end was cut by 0 bases, the J end by 0 bases, with 12 bases between.

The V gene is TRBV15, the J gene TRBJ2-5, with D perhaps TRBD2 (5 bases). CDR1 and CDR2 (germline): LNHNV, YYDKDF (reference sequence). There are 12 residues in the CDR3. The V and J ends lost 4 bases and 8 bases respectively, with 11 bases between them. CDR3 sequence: CATSTTLGTQYF. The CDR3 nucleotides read TGTGCCACCAGCACAACACTAGGAACCCAGTACTTC.

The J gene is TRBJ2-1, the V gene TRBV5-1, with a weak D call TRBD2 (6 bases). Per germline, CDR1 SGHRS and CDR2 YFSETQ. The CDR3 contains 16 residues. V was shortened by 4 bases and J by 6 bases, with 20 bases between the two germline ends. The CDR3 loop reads CASSPASVPTSNEQFF. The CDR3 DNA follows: TGCGCCAGCAGCCCGGCTAGCGTCCCAACCTCCAATGAGCAGTTCTTC.

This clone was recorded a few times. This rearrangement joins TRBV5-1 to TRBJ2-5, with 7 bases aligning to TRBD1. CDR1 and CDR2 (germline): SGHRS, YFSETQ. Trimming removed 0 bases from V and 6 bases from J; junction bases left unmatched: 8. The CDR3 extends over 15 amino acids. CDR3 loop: CASSLGQGGVKTQYF. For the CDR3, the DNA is TGCGCCAGCAGCTTGGGACAGGGTGGAGTAAAGACCCAGTACTTC.

DNA of the CDR3: TGCAGCGTTGGGACTAGATCAGATACGCAGTATTTT. Protein: CSVGTRSDTQYF. The V gene is TRBV29-1, the J gene TRBJ2-3; 7 bases line up with TRBD2. CDR3 length: 12 amino acids. Germline V gene lookup returns CDR1 SQVTM and CDR2 ANQGSEA. J gave up 4 bases and V 4 bases, and 2 bases lay outside the gene matches.

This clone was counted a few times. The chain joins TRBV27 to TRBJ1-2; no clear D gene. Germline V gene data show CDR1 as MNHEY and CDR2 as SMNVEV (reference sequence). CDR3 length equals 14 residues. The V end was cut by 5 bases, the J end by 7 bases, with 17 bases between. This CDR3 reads CASSTTKRLAGYTF. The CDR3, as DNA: TGTGCCAGCAGTACAACTAAGCGGCTGGCTGGCTACACCTTC.

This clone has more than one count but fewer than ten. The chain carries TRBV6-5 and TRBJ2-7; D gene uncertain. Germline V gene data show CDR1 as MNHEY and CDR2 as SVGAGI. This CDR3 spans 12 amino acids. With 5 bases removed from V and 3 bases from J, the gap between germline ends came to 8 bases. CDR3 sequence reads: CASSPGLYEQYF. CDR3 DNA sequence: TGTGCCAGCAGTCCTGGGCTCTACGAGCAGTACTTC.

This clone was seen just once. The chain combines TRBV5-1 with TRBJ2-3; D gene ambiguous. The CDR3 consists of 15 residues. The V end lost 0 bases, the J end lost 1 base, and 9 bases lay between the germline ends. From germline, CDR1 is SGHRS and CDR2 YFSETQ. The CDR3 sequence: CASSLGSTRTDTQYF. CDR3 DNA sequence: TGCGCCAGCAGCTTGGGTAGTACCCGCACAGATACGCAGTATTTT.

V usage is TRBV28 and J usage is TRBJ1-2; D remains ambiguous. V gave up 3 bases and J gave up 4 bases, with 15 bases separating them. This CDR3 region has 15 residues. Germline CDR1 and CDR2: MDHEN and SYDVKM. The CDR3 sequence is CASSFEVGGVYGYTF. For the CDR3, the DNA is TGTGCCAGCAGTTTTGAGGTAGGAGGTGTCTATGGCTACACCTTC.

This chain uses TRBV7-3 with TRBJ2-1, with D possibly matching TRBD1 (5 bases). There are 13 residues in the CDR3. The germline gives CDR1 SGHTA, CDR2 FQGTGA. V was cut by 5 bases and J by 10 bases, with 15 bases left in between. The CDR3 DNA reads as TGTGCCAGCAGCCTTGTTCTCCAGGGCGAGCAGTTCTTC. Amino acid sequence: CASSLVLQGEQFF.

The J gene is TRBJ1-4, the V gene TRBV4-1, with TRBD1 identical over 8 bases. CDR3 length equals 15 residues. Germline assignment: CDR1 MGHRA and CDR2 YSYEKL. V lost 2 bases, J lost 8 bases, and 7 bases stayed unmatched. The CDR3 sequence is CASSQQGARGEKLFF. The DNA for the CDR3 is TGCGCCAGCAGCCAACAGGGGGCCCGAGGGGAAAAACTGTTTTTT.

In DNA form, the CDR3 reads TGCGCCAGCAGCAAGGGGGCCTCTGGAAACACCATATATTTT. Its translation is CASSKGASGNTIYF. V gene TRBV5-1 combines with J gene TRBJ1-3, with 7 bases aligning to TRBD1. Germline CDR1 is SGHRS and CDR2 is YFSETQ. The CDR3 covers 14 residues. The V gene end was trimmed by 4 bases and the J gene end by 0 bases; junction bases not matched to a gene: 1.

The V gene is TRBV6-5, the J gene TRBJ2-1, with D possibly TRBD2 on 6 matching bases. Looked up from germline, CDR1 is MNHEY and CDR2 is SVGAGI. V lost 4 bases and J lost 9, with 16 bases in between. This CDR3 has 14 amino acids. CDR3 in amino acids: CASSSSVYGGEQFF. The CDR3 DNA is TGTGCCAGCAGTTCTAGCGTGTACGGGGGTGAGCAGTTCTTC.